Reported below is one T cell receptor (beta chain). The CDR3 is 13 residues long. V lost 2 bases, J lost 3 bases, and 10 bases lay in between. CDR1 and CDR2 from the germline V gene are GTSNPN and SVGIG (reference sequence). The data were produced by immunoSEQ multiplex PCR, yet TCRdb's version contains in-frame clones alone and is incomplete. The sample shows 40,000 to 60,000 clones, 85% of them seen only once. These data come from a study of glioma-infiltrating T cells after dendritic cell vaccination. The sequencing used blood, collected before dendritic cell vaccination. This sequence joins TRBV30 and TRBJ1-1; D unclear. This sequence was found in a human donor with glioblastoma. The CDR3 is CAWSQNRDTEAFF. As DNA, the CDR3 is TGTGCCTGGAGTCAAAATCGGGACACTGAAGCTTTCTTT.